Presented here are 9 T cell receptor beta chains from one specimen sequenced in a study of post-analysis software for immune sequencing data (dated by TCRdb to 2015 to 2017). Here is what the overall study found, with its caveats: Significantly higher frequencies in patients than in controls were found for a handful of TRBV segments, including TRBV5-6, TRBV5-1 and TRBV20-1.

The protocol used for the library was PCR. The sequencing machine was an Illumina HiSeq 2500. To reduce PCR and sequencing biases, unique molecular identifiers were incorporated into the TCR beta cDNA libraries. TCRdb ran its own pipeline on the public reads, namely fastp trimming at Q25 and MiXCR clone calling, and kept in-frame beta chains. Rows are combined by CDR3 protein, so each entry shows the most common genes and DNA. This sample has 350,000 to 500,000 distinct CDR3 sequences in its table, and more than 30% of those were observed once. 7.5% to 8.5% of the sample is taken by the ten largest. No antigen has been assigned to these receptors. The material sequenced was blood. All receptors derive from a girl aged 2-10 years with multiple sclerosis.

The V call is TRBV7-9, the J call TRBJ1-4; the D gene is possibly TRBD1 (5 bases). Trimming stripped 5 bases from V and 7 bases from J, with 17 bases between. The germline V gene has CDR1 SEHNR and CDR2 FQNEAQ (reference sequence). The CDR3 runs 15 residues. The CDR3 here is CASSAGGTGSEKLFF. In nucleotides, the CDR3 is TGTGCCAGCAGCGCCGGAGGGACGGGGAGTGAAAAACTGTTTTTT. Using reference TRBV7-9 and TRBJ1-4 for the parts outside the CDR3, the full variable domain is DTGVSQNPRHKITKRGQNVTFRCDPISEHNRLYWYRQTLGQGPEFLTYFQNEAQLEKSRLLSDRFSAERPKGSFSTLEIQRTEQGDSAMYLCASSAGGTGSEKLFFGSGTQLSVL.

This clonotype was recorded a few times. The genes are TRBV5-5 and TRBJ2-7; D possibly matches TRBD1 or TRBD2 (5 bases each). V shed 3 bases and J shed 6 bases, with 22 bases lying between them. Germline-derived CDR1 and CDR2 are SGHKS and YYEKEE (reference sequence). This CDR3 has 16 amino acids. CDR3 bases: TGTGCCAGCAGCTCCCACTCGGGACCCCTTTTCTCCGAGCAGTACTTC. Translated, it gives CASSSHSGPLFSEQYF. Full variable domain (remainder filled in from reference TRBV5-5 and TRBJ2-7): DAGVTQSPTHLIKTRGQQVTLRCSPISGHKSVSWYQQVLGQGPQFIFQYYEKEERGRGNFPDRFSARQFPNYSSELNVNALLLGDSALYLCASSSHSGPLFSEQYFGPGTRLTVT.

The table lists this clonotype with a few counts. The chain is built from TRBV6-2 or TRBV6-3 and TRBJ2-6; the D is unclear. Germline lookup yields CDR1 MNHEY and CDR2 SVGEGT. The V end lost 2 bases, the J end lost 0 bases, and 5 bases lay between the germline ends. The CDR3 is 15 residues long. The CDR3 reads CASSYANSGANVLTF. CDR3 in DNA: TGTGCCAGCAGTTACGCGAACTCTGGGGCCAACGTCCTGACTTTC.

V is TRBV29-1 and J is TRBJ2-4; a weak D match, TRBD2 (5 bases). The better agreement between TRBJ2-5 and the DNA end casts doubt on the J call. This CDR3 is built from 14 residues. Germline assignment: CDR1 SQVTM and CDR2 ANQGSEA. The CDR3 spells CSVEGLLRRETQYF. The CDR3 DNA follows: TGCAGCGTTGAAGGACTATTACGTCGAGAGACCCAGTACTTC.

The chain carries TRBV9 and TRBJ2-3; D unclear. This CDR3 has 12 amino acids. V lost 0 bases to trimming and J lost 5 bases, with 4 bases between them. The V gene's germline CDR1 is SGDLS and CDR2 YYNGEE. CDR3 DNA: TGTGCCAGCAGCGTAGGTATAGATACGCAGTATTTT. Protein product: CASSVGIDTQYF.

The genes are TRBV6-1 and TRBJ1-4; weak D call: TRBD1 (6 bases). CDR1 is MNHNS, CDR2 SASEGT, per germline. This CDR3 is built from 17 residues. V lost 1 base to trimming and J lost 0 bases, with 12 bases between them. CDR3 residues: CASSEDRGQATNEKLFF. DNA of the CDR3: TGTGCCAGCAGTGAAGATCGGGGACAAGCAACTAATGAAAAACTGTTTTTT.

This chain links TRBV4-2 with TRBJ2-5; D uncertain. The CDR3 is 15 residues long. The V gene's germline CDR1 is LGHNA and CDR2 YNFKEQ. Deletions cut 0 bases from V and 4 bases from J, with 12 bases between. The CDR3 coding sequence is TGTGCCAGCAGCCAAGATTTTGGGCTTCGAGAGACCCAGTACTTC. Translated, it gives CASSQDFGLRETQYF.

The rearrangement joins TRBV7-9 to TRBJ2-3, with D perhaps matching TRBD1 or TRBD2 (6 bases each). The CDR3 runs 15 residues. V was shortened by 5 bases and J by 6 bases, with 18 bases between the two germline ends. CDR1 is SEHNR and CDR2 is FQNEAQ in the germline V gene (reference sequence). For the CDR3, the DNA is TGTGCCAGCAGCCCAGTTGGGGGGCGCGGGGATACGCAGTATTTT. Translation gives CASSPVGGRGDTQYF.

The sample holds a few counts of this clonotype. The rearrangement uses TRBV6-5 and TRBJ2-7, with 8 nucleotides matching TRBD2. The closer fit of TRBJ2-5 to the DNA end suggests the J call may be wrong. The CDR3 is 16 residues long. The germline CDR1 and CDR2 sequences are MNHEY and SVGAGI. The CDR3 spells CASSYVAGGRGETQYF. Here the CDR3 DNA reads TGTGCCAGCAGTTACGTTGCGGGGGGCCGGGGGGAGACCCAGTACTTC.